This T cell receptor (beta chain) derives from a study of cytomegalovirus exposure and HLA in healthy donors (dated by TCRdb to about 2017). Some background on the complete study: According to a later analysis, one platform produced both the approximately 110 validation repertoires and the 670 or so repertoires of the first cohort. The study aimed to test whether cataloging public T cell receptors could reveal signatures of past pathogen exposure. A separate validation cohort of approximately 130 different subjects was used in addition to the roughly 640-subject first cohort. To predict cytomegalovirus infection status, the study combined high-throughput TCR immunosequencing, statistical association of individual TCRs with disease status, and machine learning. Overall study outcomes, separate from this receptor: In vitro tests confirmed that three of the cytomegalovirus-associated TCR beta chains recognize cytomegalovirus antigens. All 120 or so repertoires were used to score co-occurrence in the validation cohort in a later analysis, because that analysis had no HLA typing for the cohort. The study gave a list of around 170 TCR beta chains associated with cytomegalovirus. Most TCR sequences were seen in very few donors, while some public TCRs were found in many individuals. In both the original and validation cohorts, the classifier was reported to diagnose cytomegalovirus status with high specificity and sensitivity. According to the authors, the approach could potentially be generalized to other disease states and immunological phenotypes. A later analysis found that TCRs clustered in the first cohort also tended to co-occur in the 130 or so validation repertoires, with more than 90% of cluster scores above 0.

Separate from the roughly 650-subject first cohort, the validation cohort of 120 subjects was the group to which the donors belonged. Library preparation was by the immunoSEQ multiplex PCR assay. On the authors' methods: To diagnose cytomegalovirus status from the catalog of TCR beta chain sequences, a statistical classification framework was built. TCRdb obtained this table from immuneACCESS and retained in-frame rearrangements with V and J assigned. These tables miss some clones; where compared with another copy, unresolved V genes account for less than half of the shortfall, and the remainder is unexplained. V, J and clone size reflect that table, while D and trimming were determined from the DNA. This sample has under 150,000 clones in its table, and roughly 90% of those were observed once. The ten largest clonotypes hold approximately 2.1% of the sample. As to this clone: Its antigen is unknown. No much larger clonotype is one base removed from it; base qualities were not supplied.

The germline V gene gives CDR1 as SGDLS and CDR2 as YYNGEE. V loses 4 bases, J loses 2 bases, and the germline ends lie 12 bases apart. The cysteine opens and the phenylalanine closes a CDR3 of 14 amino acids. Only CDR3 DNA remains: 42 bases, in frame from the first base. The sample consisted of PBMCs. This chain is built from TRBV9 and TRBJ1-2; the D gene cannot be named for sure. The sequence came from a woman under 30 in good health and CMV-seronegative. This receptor carries the CDR3 CASSTPPGNYGYTF. The bases read TGTGCCAGCAGCACACCTCCGGGGAACTATGGCTACACCTTC.